This TCR beta chain stems from a study of metastatic and nonmetastatic thyroid tumors. Thyroid surgery took place with no prior treatment in any patient. MiXCR was used by TCRdb to re-call the PCR reads. The repertoire holds about 34,000 clones, with 35% to 40% as singletons. Germline CDR1 reads MNHEY; CDR2 reads SVGEGT. The length of the CDR3 is 15 residues. V dropped 4 bases and J dropped 3 bases, with 16 bases sitting between them. Sequenced: tumor tissue. This TCR was recovered from a female donor with papillary thyroid cancer or a benign thyroid nodule (not recorded which). Some clones in this sample may be carry-over from other donors' samples. The chain carries TRBV6-2 or TRBV6-3 and TRBJ2-7; TRBD1 or TRBD2 may be the D gene (5 bases each). The DNA for the CDR3 is TGTGCCAGCAGTTGGGCCCGGGACGGGCACTACGAGCAGTACTTC. Protein: CASSWARDGHYEQYF.